What follows is one T cell receptor (beta chain) and its context. Sequencing libraries for TCR beta were prepared with iRepertoire HTBI primers and Arm-PCR of CDR3 regions. As originally analysed: Detected in the samples were just over 60 TRBV and under 15 TRBJ segments. TCRdb re-analysed the multiplex PCR reads in MiXCR, keeping a single row per CDR3 protein. Clone size and V and J calls follow TCRdb, not the original study. This sample has more than 300,000 distinct CDR3 sequences, with 12% found just once. The CDR3 has 16 amino acids. Germline lookup yields CDR1 PRHDT and CDR2 FYEKMQ (reference sequence). V lost 5 bases and J lost 6; bases outside the gene matches: 13. The sample comes from a study of regulatory T cells in long-lasting Graves disease. The time point here: newly diagnosed GD, antithyroid drugs for less than 3 months. The TCR library was made from RNA extracted from PBMCs. This sample was also put to use in a study of T cells in Graves' hyperthyroidism and ophthalmopathy.

Sequencing used peripheral blood mononuclear cells (PBMCs), obtained at new diagnosis, from a patient treated with antithyroid drugs. The rearrangement links TRBV13 to TRBJ2-1, with TRBD2 matching over 7 bases. The sequence came from a woman aged 18-35 years with Graves disease. The CDR3 spells CASSLPRGAGSNEQFF. For the CDR3, the DNA is TGTGCCAGCAGCCTGCCCCGGGGAGCGGGGAGCAATGAGCAGTTCTTC.